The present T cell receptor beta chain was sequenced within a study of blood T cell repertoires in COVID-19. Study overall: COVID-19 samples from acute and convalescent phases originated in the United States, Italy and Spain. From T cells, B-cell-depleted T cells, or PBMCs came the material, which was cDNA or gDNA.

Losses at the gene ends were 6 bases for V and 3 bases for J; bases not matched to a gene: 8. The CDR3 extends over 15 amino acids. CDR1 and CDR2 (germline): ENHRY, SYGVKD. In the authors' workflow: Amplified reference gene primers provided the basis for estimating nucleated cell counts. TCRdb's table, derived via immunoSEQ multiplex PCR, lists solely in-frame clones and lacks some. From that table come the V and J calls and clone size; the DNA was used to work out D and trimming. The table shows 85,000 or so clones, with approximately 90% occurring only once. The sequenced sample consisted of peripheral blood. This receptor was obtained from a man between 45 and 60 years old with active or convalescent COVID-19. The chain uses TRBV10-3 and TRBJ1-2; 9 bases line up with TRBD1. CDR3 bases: TGTGCCATCAGGCCGGGACAGGGTGAGGACTATGGCTACACCTTC. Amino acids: CAIRPGQGEDYGYTF.